Shown below are 30 T cell receptor beta chains from a single sample sequenced in a study of long-term antiretroviral therapy in people with HIV. The libraries were made with immunoSEQ v3.0 at survey level. Sequencing was performed with immunoSEQ multiplex PCR; in TCRdb, only in-frame clones are kept and a portion is missing. The sample includes 7,000 to 9,500 clones, about 80% seen only once; the top ten take 15% to 20%. Material: unsorted PBMCs, obtained 0.1 years after starting antiretroviral therapy. The receptors stem from a man aged 35-49 years with HIV.

This clone showed up just a few times. The chain has TRBV7-9 and TRBJ1-2, with D uncertain. V shed 5 bases and J shed 4 bases, with 11 bases lying between them. The germline V gene has CDR1 SEHNR and CDR2 FQNEAQ (reference sequence). The CDR3 loop spans 13 amino acids. CDR3 sequence (DNA): TGTGCCAGCAGCCTTCAGACTCTCTATGGCTACACCTTC. This translates into CASSLQTLYGYTF. The full variable domain, rest sourced from reference TRBV7-9 and TRBJ1-2, is DTGVSQNPRHKITKRGQNVTFRCDPISEHNRLYWYRQTLGQGPEFLTYFQNEAQLEKSRLLSDRFSAERPKGSFSTLEIQRTEQGDSAMYLCASSLQTLYGYTFGSGTRLTVV.

The J gene is TRBJ1-2, the V gene TRBV5-5, with 7 bases lining up with TRBD1. V lost 5 bases to trimming and J lost 4 bases; unmatched junction nucleotides: 5. Per the germline V gene, CDR1 is SGHKS and CDR2 is YYEKEE (reference sequence). This CDR3 is built from 13 residues. CDR3 sequence (DNA): TGTGCCAGCAGACACCGGGACAGCTATGGCTACACCTTC. Translation: CASRHRDSYGYTF.

The chain joins TRBV5-6 to TRBJ2-3; possibly TRBD2 for D (7 bases). CDR1 is SGHDT, CDR2 YYEEEE, per germline. The CDR3 is made up of 16 amino acids. Trimming removed 0 bases at V and 6 bases at J, with 17 bases between. CDR3 region: CASSLGVGGAGDTQYF. For the CDR3, the DNA is TGTGCCAGCAGCTTGGGTGTGGGGGGGGCCGGGGATACGCAGTATTTT. The full variable domain, with the rest looked up from reference TRBV5-6 and TRBJ2-3, is DAGVTQSPTHLIKTRGQQVTLRCSPKSGHDTVSWYQQALGQGPQFIFQYYEEEERQRGNFPDRFSGHQFPNYSSELNVNALLLGDSALYLCASSLGVGGAGDTQYFGPGTRLTVL.

The gene calls are TRBV5-1 and TRBJ2-1; 9 nucleotides agree with TRBD1. V dropped 4 bases and J dropped 10; count of bases not matched to a gene: 12. Germline V gene data show CDR1 as SGHRS and CDR2 as YFSETQ. This CDR3 spans 15 amino acids. DNA of the CDR3: TGCGCCAGCAGCCCCGGGACAGGGAGGGTACAGGAGCAGTTCTTC. Protein sequence: CASSPGTGRVQEQFF. The full variable domain, in which reference TRBV5-1 and TRBJ2-1 provide the parts outside the CDR3, is KAGVTQTPRYLIKTRGQQVTLSCSPISGHRSVSWYQQTPGQGLQFLFEYFSETQRNKGNFPGRFSGRQFSNSRSEMNVSTLELGDSALYLCASSPGTGRVQEQFFGPGTRLTVL.

The genes are TRBV28 and TRBJ1-5, with TRBD1 identical over 8 bases. The CDR3 is 12 residues long. Trimming removed 6 bases from V and 7 bases from J; junction bases left unmatched: 2. Germline assignment: CDR1 MDHEN and CDR2 SYDVKM. The CDR3 loop reads CASRTGDQPQHF. The CDR3 coding sequence is TGTGCCAGCAGGACAGGGGACCAGCCCCAGCATTTT.

The rearrangement links TRBV5-1 to TRBJ2-7; D is possibly TRBD1 (6 bases). The CDR3 has 18 amino acids. Trimming took off 3 bases at V and 2 bases at J, with 24 bases between the two ends. Germline CDR1 reads SGHRS; CDR2 reads YFSETQ. The CDR3 DNA is TGCGCCAGCAGCTGGGCCATACTACAGGGAGAGGAGACCTACGAGCAGTACTTC. Translation gives CASSWAILQGEETYEQYF.

This clone has a handful of counts. The CDR3 DNA reads TGTGCCTGGAGTCTCGGGACTAGCGGGACCGGGGAGCTGTTTTTT. This sequence encodes CAWSLGTSGTGELFF. The chain employs TRBV30 and TRBJ2-2; 12 bases map to TRBD2. V was pared by 2 bases and J by 5 bases, with 3 bases of the junction left unmatched. CDR3 length equals 15 residues. Germline assignment: CDR1 GTSNPN and CDR2 SVGIG (reference sequence).

V and J are TRBV4-2 and TRBJ1-2, with D unresolved. Trimming shortened V by 4 bases and J by 1 base, and 10 bases separated the two germline ends. Germline CDR1 is LGHNA and CDR2 is YNFKEQ. The CDR3 has 14 amino acids. CDR3 sequence: CASSPAGNNYGYTF. The CDR3 nucleotides read TGTGCCAGCAGCCCGGCCGGGAATAACTATGGCTACACCTTC.

V gene TRBV13 combines with J gene TRBJ2-1; 7 bases align to TRBD1. The J segment lost 0 bases and the V segment lost 0 bases, leaving 5 bases of the junction unmatched. CDR3 length: 17 amino acids. From germline, CDR1 is PRHDT and CDR2 FYEKMQ (reference sequence). The CDR3 is CASSLGTGLGSYNEQFF. CDR3 in DNA: TGTGCCAGCAGCTTAGGGACAGGGCTAGGCTCCTACAATGAGCAGTTCTTC.

CDR3: CASSPQGQGATGYGYTF. In DNA, the CDR3 is TGTGCCAGCAGCCCGCAGGGACAGGGGGCTACCGGCTATGGCTACACCTTC. The chain joins TRBV7-3 to TRBJ1-2; TRBD1 agrees at 12 bases. Germline CDR1 SGHTA, CDR2 FQGTGA. V lost 5 bases and J lost 4; bases outside the gene matches: 11. The CDR3 totals 17 residues.

V gene TRBV4-3 combines with J gene TRBJ2-1; 7 positions agree with TRBD1. The CDR3 sequence is 17 residues long. V gave up 0 bases and J gave up 8 bases; unmatched junction bases: 13. In germline, CDR1 is LGHNA, CDR2 YSLEER. The CDR3 loop reads CASSQEFRPTGLDEQFF. CDR3 in DNA: TGCGCCAGCAGCCAAGAATTTCGGCCGACAGGGTTGGATGAGCAGTTCTTC.

The chain recombines TRBV11-3 with TRBJ2-1, with D possibly matching TRBD1 (6 bases). CDR1 SGHNT and CDR2 YENEEA come from the germline V gene. Trimming took 4 bases from V and 9 from J, leaving 19 bases between them. The CDR3 has 15 residues. As DNA, the CDR3 is TGTGCCAGCAGCTCGAGGCAGGGGCTCAGCGGTGAGCAGTTCTTC. It is translated as CASSSRQGLSGEQFF.

This clone was found a few times. The chain's CDR3 is CASSLAGDTYEQYF. The CDR3 DNA reads as TGTGCCAGCAGCTTAGCGGGAGATACCTACGAGCAGTACTTC. The chain uses TRBV7-9 and TRBJ2-7; tentatively, D is TRBD2 (5 bases). The CDR3 runs to 14 residues. V was shortened by 0 bases and J by 2 bases, with 8 bases between the two germline ends. Germline-derived CDR1 and CDR2 are SEHNR and FQNEAQ (reference sequence).

The chain is built from TRBV5-8 and TRBJ1-1, with 8 bases identical to TRBD1. This CDR3 is 15 amino acids long. The germline V gene has CDR1 SGHTS and CDR2 YDEGEE. Losses at the gene ends were 1 base for V and 1 base for J; bases not matched to a gene: 3. The CDR3 DNA is TGTGCCAGCAGCTTGACAGGGGGGTCGAACACTGAAGCTTTCTTT. As protein: CASSLTGGSNTEAFF.

This rearrangement joins TRBV5-1 to TRBJ2-3, with 12 positions matching TRBD2. The length of the CDR3 is 16 residues. Trimming removed 5 bases from V and 9 bases from J; junction bases left unmatched: 13. Per the germline V gene, CDR1 is SGHRS and CDR2 is YFSETQ. The CDR3 coding sequence is TGCGCCAGCAGACCCGATTCTAGCGGGGGGGCCGGGACGCAGTATTTT. This encodes CASRPDSSGGAGTQYF.

The chain couples TRBV28 to TRBJ2-7; 9 bases align to TRBD1. The CDR3 spans 13 residues. The V segment lost 6 bases and the J segment 3 bases; nucleotides outside the gene matches: 3. Per germline, CDR1 MDHEN and CDR2 SYDVKM. In nucleotides, the CDR3 is TGTGCCAGCAGCGACAGGGGGATCTACGAGCAGTACTTC. Residues: CASSDRGIYEQYF.

The chain carries TRBV19 and TRBJ2-3; TRBD1 matches at 8 bases. This CDR3 is built from 14 residues. V was pared by 7 bases and J by 1 base, with 4 bases of the junction left unmatched. The V gene's germline CDR1 is LNHDA and CDR2 SQIVND (reference sequence). The CDR3 nucleotides are TGTGCCAGTAATCCGGGACAGGGCACAGATACGCAGTATTTT. It specifies CASNPGQGTDTQYF.

This clone appeared a single time. The rearrangement joins TRBV28 to TRBJ1-1; D ambiguous. The CDR3 totals 14 residues. CDR1 is MDHEN, CDR2 SYDVKM, per germline. V was pared by 11 bases and J by 0 bases, with 16 bases between. The chain's CDR3 is CASRSWAMNTEAFF. The CDR3 DNA reads as TGTGCCTCTCGGTCGTGGGCTATGAACACTGAAGCTTTCTTT.

V and J are TRBV7-9 and TRBJ2-3, with D perhaps matching TRBD1 or TRBD2 (5 bases each). The V gene's germline CDR1 is SEHNR and CDR2 FQNEAQ (reference sequence). Trimming removed 4 bases at V and 3 bases at J, with 17 bases between. The CDR3 extends over 16 amino acids. The CDR3 sequence: CASSSTRGVGTDTQYF. DNA of the CDR3: TGTGCCAGCAGCTCGACGAGGGGCGTAGGGACAGATACGCAGTATTTT.

This clone was picked up a small number of times. Different DNA sequences within this sample yield the same CDR3. The chain combines TRBV5-6 with TRBJ1-1, with D possibly being TRBD1 (6 bases). Germline lookup yields CDR1 SGHDT and CDR2 YYEEEE. The CDR3 is 13 residues long. Trimming shortened V by 1 base and J by 6 bases, and 10 bases separated the two germline ends. CDR3 DNA: TGTGCCAGCAGCTTGATGGGGGCTCCTGAAGCTTTCTTT. Translating it yields CASSLMGAPEAFF.

Only one count was recorded for this clone. The chain is built from TRBV6-5 and TRBJ1-2, with 7 bases matching TRBD1. The trim removed 2 bases at V and 4 bases at J, leaving 10 bases unmatched. This CDR3 spans 16 amino acids. The V gene's germline CDR1 is MNHEY and CDR2 SVGAGI. The CDR3 here is CASSYRDRADVYGYTF. CDR3 DNA: TGTGCCAGCAGTTACCGAGACAGGGCAGACGTCTATGGCTACACCTTC.

The J gene is TRBJ1-1, the V gene TRBV29-1; D is ambiguous. Germline V gene lookup returns CDR1 SQVTM and CDR2 ANQGSEA. This CDR3 contains 13 residues. Between the trimmed V and J ends, which lost 4 bases and 4 bases, there was a span of 13 bases. CDR3 coding DNA: TGCAGCGTTGCCCTACCGCCAGTCACTGAAGCTTTCTTT. This encodes CSVALPPVTEAFF.

The chain joins TRBV25-1 to TRBJ1-1; D not resolved. The CDR3 is made up of 12 amino acids. Germline V gene sequence: CDR1 MGHDK, CDR2 SYGVNS. With 6 bases removed from V and 2 bases from J, the gap between germline ends came to 7 bases. CDR3 in DNA: TGTGCCAGCAGGGTAAGCAACACTGAAGCTTTCTTT. Protein product: CASRVSNTEAFF.

The V gene is TRBV18, the J gene TRBJ2-3; 10 nucleotides line up with TRBD2. This CDR3 has 17 residues. The V gene's germline CDR1 is KGHSH and CDR2 LQKENI. V lost 3 bases and J lost 2; bases outside the gene matches: 8. The CDR3 region has the DNA TGTGCCAGCTCACCTCGTGGCGGGACTAGCGTCACAGATACGCAGTATTTT. Residues: CASSPRGGTSVTDTQYF.

The CDR3: CSVGTGDSYEQYF. CDR3 bases: TGCAGCGTCGGGACAGGGGACTCCTACGAGCAGTACTTC. V and J are TRBV29-1 and TRBJ2-7; 10 nucleotides match TRBD1. Germline assignment: CDR1 SQVTM and CDR2 ANQGSEA. The CDR3 is made up of 13 amino acids. V lost 6 bases and J lost 0; bases outside the gene matches: 2.

This clone is judged medium-sized. This CDR3 is also generated by other DNA sequences in the sample. The gene calls are TRBV18 and TRBJ1-1; D call uncertain. This CDR3 region has 13 residues. V dropped 1 base and J dropped 5 bases, with 8 bases sitting between them. Per the germline V gene, CDR1 is KGHSH and CDR2 is LQKENI. CDR3: CASSPQGGTEAFF. CDR3 nucleotides: TGTGCCAGCTCACCACAGGGAGGTACTGAAGCTTTCTTT. The full variable domain, rest sourced from reference TRBV18 and TRBJ1-1, is NAGVMQNPRHLVRRRGQEARLRCSPMKGHSHVYWYRQLPEEGLKFMVYLQKENIIDESGMPKERFSAEFPKEGPSILRIQQVVRGDSAAYFCASSPQGGTEAFFGQGTRLTVV.

The chain carries TRBV6-4 and TRBJ1-2; 7 bases agree with TRBD1. The CDR3 consists of 14 residues. Unmatched junction bases numbered 2, after V lost 0 bases and J lost 4 bases. Germline CDR1 and CDR2: MRHNA and SNTAGT. The CDR3 DNA reads TGTGCCAGCAGTGACTCGACAGGGAGCTATGGCTACACCTTC. Protein product: CASSDSTGSYGYTF.

V gene TRBV19 combines with J gene TRBJ1-6; 7 nucleotides align to TRBD1. After removal of 4 bases from V and 1 base from J, the junction contained 10 bases not matched to a gene. The CDR3 has 18 amino acids. Germline lookup yields CDR1 LNHDA and CDR2 SQIVND (reference sequence). CDR3 protein: CASSTHLQGSSYNSPLHF. The CDR3 DNA is TGTGCCAGTAGTACGCACCTACAGGGGAGTTCCTATAATTCACCCCTCCACTTT.

J is TRBJ2-3 and V is TRBV27; maybe TRBD2 (6 bases). The length of the CDR3 is 15 residues. The V gene's germline CDR1 is MNHEY and CDR2 SMNVEV (reference sequence). The ends were cut back, 7 bases at V and 5 bases at J, with 19 bases in the middle. In DNA, the CDR3 is TGTGCCAGCAACACCGGGACTTTGAGGGGAGATACGCAGTATTTT. Its translation: CASNTGTLRGDTQYF.

The sample holds a few counts of this clone. This chain joins TRBV5-4 and TRBJ1-2; TRBD1 might be the D (5 bases). Trimming removed 3 bases at V and 8 bases at J, with 14 bases between. CDR1 is SGHNT, CDR2 YYREEE, per germline (reference sequence). The CDR3 spans 13 residues. CDR3 sequence: CASSSIRGEGYTF. DNA of the CDR3: TGTGCCAGCAGCTCCATTAGGGGCGAGGGCTACACCTTC.